This TCR beta chain was recovered during a study of human T cells and chemical hapten exposure. There are many counts of this clonotype. Indicated time point: patch test 1, 2 weeks after DPC sensitization. The treatment here: therapeutic diphenylcyclopropenone sensitization with weekly scalp DPC. The CDR3 length is 17 residues. J lost 6 bases, V lost 0 bases, and 10 bases had no gene match. Germline V gene lookup returns CDR1 SGHRS and CDR2 YFSETQ. TCRdb passed the RACE reads through MiXCR, listing each CDR3 protein once. The sample shows around 380,000 distinct CDR3 sequences, 4.8% of them seen only once.

The sequencing here drew on whole blood, taken in connection with sensitization to the hapten diphenylcyclopropenone (DPC). This receptor was identified in a woman between 45 and 60 years old with alopecia areata. Some clones in this sample may be carry-over from other donors' samples. The V gene is TRBV5-1, the J gene TRBJ2-7, with 12 bases aligning to TRBD2. CDR3 in DNA: TGCGCCAGCAGCTTGGACCTAGCGGGGGGGCTAGGTCGCGAGCAGTACTTC. This gives the protein CASSLDLAGGLGREQYF.